The 20 T cell receptor beta chains below were found in one sample sequenced in a study of early T cells in non-severe SARS-CoV-2 infection. TCRdb independently ran MiXCR on the 5' RACE reads; one entry per CDR3 protein. The table has some 54,000 distinct CDR3 sequences, roughly a tenth seen once. Sequenced: whole blood. The receptors derive from an adult who was a healthcare worker with PCR-confirmed SARS-CoV-2 infection or an uninfected control (not recorded which).

This clonotype was picked up many times. CDR3 in amino acids: CASSTLFYEQYF. The CDR3 DNA is TGTGCCAGCAGTACACTCTTCTACGAGCAGTACTTC. The chain has TRBV28 and TRBJ2-7; D not certain. V was cut by 5 bases and J by 3 bases, with 8 bases left in between. Germline CDR1 is MDHEN and CDR2 is SYDVKM. This CDR3 region has 12 residues.

V is TRBV5-1 and J is TRBJ2-3; maybe TRBD2 (5 bases). The V gene lost 0 bases and the J gene lost 5 bases, with 10 bases spanning the gap. The germline gives CDR1 SGHRS, CDR2 YFSETQ. The CDR3 is 14 amino acids. CDR3 protein: CASSLAAVLDTQYF. CDR3 in DNA: TGCGCCAGCAGCTTGGCAGCGGTATTAGATACGCAGTATTTT.

This clonotype showed up many times. The genes are TRBV12-3 or TRBV12-4 and TRBJ1-5, with a weak D call TRBD1 (6 bases). CDR3 length: 17 residues. V shed 6 bases and J shed 2 bases, with 20 bases lying between them. CDR3 in amino acids: CASSQTGSTTGNQPQHF. The DNA of the CDR3 is TGTGCCAGCAGCCAAACAGGGTCCACGACGGGCAATCAGCCCCAGCATTTT.

This clonotype was seen at least ten times. The rearrangement uses TRBV25-1 and TRBJ1-6, with D perhaps matching TRBD1 (6 bases). Looked up from germline, CDR1 is MGHDK and CDR2 is SYGVNS. Trimming removed 6 bases at V and 6 bases at J, with 12 bases between. The CDR3 extends over 14 amino acids. In nucleotides, the CDR3 is TGTGCCAGCAGGGAGACAGGTGCTAATTCACCCCTCCACTTT. Translating gives CASRETGANSPLHF.

This clonotype was detected only a few times. The rearrangement links TRBV2 to TRBJ2-7, with 9 nucleotides matching TRBD2. CDR1 is SNHLY, CDR2 FYNNEI, per germline. The CDR3 consists of 14 residues. The V segment lost 8 bases and the J segment 4 bases; nucleotides outside the gene matches: 9. CDR3 nucleotides: TGTGCCAGCGGAAGACTAGCGGAAGTTTACGAGCAGTACTTC. It translates to CASGRLAEVYEQYF.

This clonotype was found a few times. This chain uses TRBV20-1 with TRBJ2-5, with TRBD1 matching over 7 bases. The CDR3 has 14 residues. Germline assignment: CDR1 DFQATT and CDR2 SNEGSKA (reference sequence). The trim removed 6 bases at V and 0 bases at J, leaving 7 bases unmatched. The CDR3 loop is CSARTGTDQETQYF. As DNA, the CDR3 is TGCAGTGCCCGGACCGGGACAGACCAAGAGACCCAGTACTTC.

The chain joins TRBV20-1 to TRBJ1-2, with 7 bases matching TRBD1. Per germline, CDR1 DFQATT and CDR2 SNEGSKA (reference sequence). Trimming at V came to 6 bases and at J to 5 bases, leaving 15 bases not matched to a gene. The CDR3 covers 15 residues. The CDR3 here is CSATSGDSYAYGYTF. CDR3 DNA: TGCAGTGCCACCTCCGGGGACAGCTACGCTTATGGCTACACCTTC.

This clonotype was counted a few times. The chain carries TRBV29-1 and TRBJ2-2; D is unresolved. The V gene's germline CDR1 is SQVTM and CDR2 ANQGSEA. The germline V and J ends were trimmed by 6 bases and 7 bases, with 12 bases remaining between them. This CDR3 spans 12 amino acids. The CDR3, as DNA: TGCAGCGTCCGGAAACAGCACGGGGAGCTGTTTTTT. It yields the protein CSVRKQHGELFF.

This clonotype showed up many times. The gene calls are TRBV6-1 and TRBJ2-7; the D gene is possibly TRBD2 (6 bases). The CDR3 is 14 residues long. V was cut by 6 bases and J by 3 bases, with 15 bases left in between. Per the germline V gene, CDR1 is MNHNS and CDR2 is SASEGT. The CDR3: CASRLYPGGYEQYF. The CDR3 DNA sequence: TGTGCCAGCAGACTATACCCCGGGGGCTACGAGCAGTACTTC.

This clonotype was counted ten times or more. V and J are TRBV6-6 and TRBJ2-3, with 8 bases fitting TRBD1. The V gene's germline CDR1 is MNHNY and CDR2 SVGAGI (reference sequence). There are 14 residues in the CDR3. The ends lost 6 bases at V and 1 base at J; junction bases unmatched: 3. Here the CDR3 reads CASRGQEGTDTQYF. CDR3 sequence (DNA): TGTGCCAGCAGGGGACAGGAGGGCACAGATACGCAGTATTTT.

The chain uses TRBV18 and TRBJ2-2, with unresolved D. This CDR3 comprises 19 residues. The V gene lost 0 bases and the J gene lost 0 bases, with 17 bases spanning the gap. Per the germline V gene, CDR1 is KGHSH and CDR2 is LQKENI. Written as DNA, the CDR3 is TGTGCCAGCTCACCACCGGAAGAGAAAATTAACGCGAACACCGGGGAGCTGTTTTTT. It specifies CASSPPEEKINANTGELFF.

The chain couples TRBV7-2 to TRBJ2-2; 9 bases map to TRBD1. Trimming removed 1 base from V and 5 bases from J; junction bases left unmatched: 2. Germline V gene data show CDR1 as SGHTA and CDR2 as FQGNSA. The CDR3 runs 15 residues. The CDR3 sequence is CASSLDRGRTGELFF. The CDR3 DNA sequence: TGTGCCAGCAGCTTAGACAGGGGGCGAACCGGGGAGCTGTTTTTT.

This clonotype has a count of ten or more. This chain connects TRBV12-3 or TRBV12-4 to TRBJ1-5; D perhaps matches TRBD1 (5 bases). This CDR3 contains 15 residues. Trimming took 6 bases from V and 3 from J, leaving 15 bases between them. As DNA, the CDR3 is TGTGCCAGCAGACCAGTAGGGGAACCCAATCAGCCCCAGCATTTT. It translates to CASRPVGEPNQPQHF.

A remark on this clonotype: A much larger clone differs from this one at a single base, so this may be a read error. The chain uses TRBV7-8 and TRBJ1-5; 9 positions agree with TRBD1. CDR1 and CDR2 (germline): SGHVS, FQNEAQ. The CDR3 length is 17 residues. The chain's CDR3 is CTSSLTGTGSGNQPQHF. In nucleotides, the CDR3 is TGTACCAGCAGCCTTACTGGGACAGGGTCGGGTAATCAGCCCCAGCATTTT. Full variable domain (remainder filled in from reference TRBV7-8 and TRBJ1-5): GAGVSQSPRYKVAKRGQDVALRCDPISGHVSLFWYQQALGQGPEFLTYFQNEAQLDKSGLPSDRFFAERPEGSVSTLKIQRTQQEDSAVYLCTSSLTGTGSGNQPQHFGDGTRLSIL.

This clonotype occurred many times. The V call is TRBV24-1, the J call TRBJ1-2, with D tentatively TRBD1 (5 bases). The V end lost 3 bases, the J end lost 1 base, and 11 bases lay between the germline ends. This CDR3 has 15 amino acids. CDR1 is KGHDR, CDR2 SFDVKD, per germline. CDR3 coding DNA: TGTGCCACCAGTGATGGGGACGTCTTTAACTATGGCTACACCTTC. It codes for CATSDGDVFNYGYTF.

In this sample, this clonotype turned up many times. The chain links TRBV7-2 to TRBJ1-1; 8 bases match TRBD1. The CDR3 consists of 13 residues. Germline assignment: CDR1 SGHTA and CDR2 FQGNSA. J gave up 5 bases and V 7 bases, and 6 bases lay outside the gene matches. CDR3 DNA: TGTGCCAGCACAGTCAGGGGGCGTACTGAAGCTTTCTTT. It encodes CASTVRGRTEAFF.

This clonotype was counted many times. V usage is TRBV29-1 and J usage is TRBJ2-5; TRBD1 is a possible D gene (6 bases). This CDR3 is 12 amino acids long. The V gene's germline CDR1 is SQVTM and CDR2 ANQGSEA. Trimming stripped 1 base from V and 4 bases from J, with 7 bases between. The CDR3 bases are TGCAGCGTTGAAGGGACAGCAGAGACCCAGTACTTC. Protein sequence: CSVEGTAETQYF.

This sequence joins TRBV6-1 and TRBJ1-5; 7 bases line up with TRBD1. V lost 6 bases and J lost 6; bases outside the gene matches: 11. Germline-derived CDR1 and CDR2 are MNHNS and SASEGT. This CDR3 is 15 amino acids long. The CDR3 DNA follows: TGTGCCAGCAGCGACGACAGGGTCAGCGCTCAGCCCCAGCATTTT. It is translated as CASSDDRVSAQPQHF.

This clonotype turned up a few times. The rearrangement joins TRBV7-2 to TRBJ1-6, with D unclear. The V end was cut by 3 bases, the J end by 12 bases, with 6 bases between. The CDR3 has 11 amino acids. Germline CDR1 SGHTA, CDR2 FQGNSA. This CDR3 is CASSLDGPLHF. The CDR3 DNA follows: TGTGCCAGCAGCTTGGACGGACCCCTCCACTTT.

This clonotype was observed a handful of times. The chain carries TRBV18 and TRBJ1-2, with D perhaps matching TRBD1 (5 bases). Trimming cost V 6 bases and J 8 bases, with 16 bases left between them. The CDR3 has 13 amino acids. Germline-derived CDR1 and CDR2 are KGHSH and LQKENI. The CDR3 sequence is CASSHEGQRGYTF. Here the CDR3 DNA reads TGTGCCAGCTCCCACGAGGGGCAAAGAGGCTACACCTTC.